Below are 19 T cell receptor beta chains sequenced from a single sample in a study of OX40 agonist ivuxolimab in advanced cancers. Produced via immunoSEQ multiplex PCR; TCRdb's table is partial and in-frame only. The table lists 26,000 or so clones, more than 70% of them singletons. Sequencing was performed on CD4+ or CD8+ T cells sorted from blood, taken in a trial of the OX40 agonist ivuxolimab. The receptors were sampled from an adult with an advanced solid tumor such as melanoma, head and neck, liver or kidney cancer.

The V and J genes are TRBV9 and TRBJ2-1; 16 bases are a match to TRBD2. The CDR3 is 16 amino acids. Losses at the gene ends were 3 bases for V and 12 bases for J; bases not matched to a gene: 9. Germline V lookup: CDR1 SGDLS, CDR2 YYNGEE. The CDR3 sequence is CASSGTGTSGRARQFF. CDR3 nucleotides: TGTGCCAGCAGCGGCACCGGGACTAGCGGGAGGGCCCGGCAGTTCTTC. The full variable domain, rest sourced from reference TRBV9 and TRBJ2-1, is DSGVTQTPKHLITATGQRVTLRCSPRSGDLSVYWYQQSLDQGLQFLIQYYNGEERAKGNILERFSAQQFPDLHSELNLSSLELGDSALYFCASSGTGTSGRARQFFGPGTRLTVL.

The gene calls are TRBV30 and TRBJ1-1, with 8 nucleotides matching TRBD1. This CDR3 has 13 residues. In germline, CDR1 is GTSNPN, CDR2 SVGIG (reference sequence). J gave up 7 bases and V 4 bases, and 8 bases lay outside the gene matches. In DNA form, the CDR3 reads TGTGCCTGGACAGGGGGCGTCGGTGGTGAAGCTTTCTTT. It encodes CAWTGGVGGEAFF.

The J gene is TRBJ1-1, the V gene TRBV5-1; 10 bases are shared with TRBD1. J lost 0 bases, V lost 0 bases, and 8 bases had no gene match. The CDR3 totals 18 residues. The germline V gene encodes CDR1 SGHRS and CDR2 YFSETQ. The CDR3 loop reads CASSLALTGGPLNTEAFF. The CDR3 coding sequence is TGCGCCAGCAGCTTGGCCCTGACAGGGGGCCCCTTGAACACTGAAGCTTTCTTT.

The chain couples TRBV5-4 to TRBJ2-3; D is unresolved. CDR3 size: 15 residues. Germline V gene sequence: CDR1 SGHNT, CDR2 YYREEE (reference sequence). Trimming stripped 1 base from V and 4 bases from J, with 13 bases between. CDR3 amino acids: CASSLLSSVADTQYF. CDR3 DNA: TGTGCCAGCAGCTTGTTGTCCTCCGTCGCAGATACGCAGTATTTT.

The V gene is TRBV5-6, the J gene TRBJ1-5; D is uncertain. CDR3 length equals 13 residues. Trimming took off 1 base at V and 3 bases at J, with 5 bases between the two ends. Germline-derived CDR1 and CDR2 are SGHDT and YYEEEE. Here the CDR3 DNA reads TGTGCCAGCAGCTTGTGGACCAATCAGCCCCAGCATTTT. This sequence encodes CASSLWTNQPQHF.

The chain links TRBV27 to TRBJ1-5, with 7 positions matching TRBD1. After removal of 7 bases from V and 1 base from J, the junction contained 4 bases not matched to a gene. In germline, CDR1 is MNHEY, CDR2 SMNVEV (reference sequence). The length of the CDR3 is 14 residues. The CDR3 DNA follows: TGTGCCAGCATTGACAGGGAAAGCAATCAGCCCCAGCATTTT. This encodes CASIDRESNQPQHF.

The CDR3 nucleotides read TGCAGCGCCCCACTAGCGGGAGAGGGGGATACGCAGTATTTT. Translation: CSAPLAGEGDTQYF. The chain has TRBV29-1 and TRBJ2-3; TRBD2 agrees at 11 bases. The junction had 9 bases not matched to a gene; V was cut back by 7 bases and J by 6 bases. CDR3 length: 14 amino acids. Germline CDR1 reads SQVTM; CDR2 reads ANQGSEA.

With respect to this clone: A read error may be the cause here, since a much bigger clone is one base away. Distinct nucleotide sequences in the sample also encode this CDR3. This sequence joins TRBV5-1 and TRBJ2-1; 7 bases fit TRBD2. Looked up from germline, CDR1 is SGHRS and CDR2 is YFSETQ. This CDR3 has 14 amino acids. V lost 3 bases, J lost 4 bases, and 4 bases stayed unmatched. The DNA of the CDR3 is TGCGCCAGCAGCTCCAGCGGGGCTTACAATGAGCAGTTCTTC. It is translated as CASSSSGAYNEQFF.

The V call is TRBV19, the J call TRBJ2-3; a possible D gene is TRBD1 (5 bases). Germline V gene lookup returns CDR1 LNHDA and CDR2 SQIVND (reference sequence). Trimming removed 1 base at V and 2 bases at J, with 10 bases between. The CDR3 loop spans 15 amino acids. This CDR3 is CASSIVVDNTDTQYF. The CDR3 DNA reads TGTGCCAGTAGTATAGTAGTGGACAACACAGATACGCAGTATTTT.

With regard to this clone: The junction departs from germline at one end; a sequencing error may be responsible. The gene calls are TRBV7-6 and TRBJ2-7, with D hard to call. The germline V gene encodes CDR1 SGHVS and CDR2 FNYEAQ. The CDR3 has 13 amino acids. CDR3 sequence reads: CASSLQNRDEQYF. The CDR3 DNA reads TGCGCCAGCAGCCTTCAGAACCGGGACGAGCAGTACTTC. Combining the CDR3 with reference TRBV7-6 and TRBJ2-7 gives the whole variable domain GAGVSQSPRYKVTKRGQDVALRCDPISGHVSLYWYRQALGQGPEFLTYFNYEAQQDKSGLPNDRFSAERPEGSISTLTIQRTEQRDSAMYRCASSLQNRDEQYFGPGTRLTVT.

This clone was counted between two and nine times. This sequence joins TRBV11-1 and TRBJ1-2; tentative D call: TRBD1 (5 bases). V was clipped by 7 bases and J by 1 base, with 10 bases between them. Germline loops: CDR1 SGHAT, CDR2 FQDESV (reference sequence). This CDR3 has 13 residues. The CDR3 coding sequence is TGTGCCAGCACTTGGGGGGTTAACTATGGCTACACCTTC. It encodes CASTWGVNYGYTF.

On this clone: At one of its ends the junction is not consistent with the germline gene, which may arise from a read error. The V call is TRBV9, the J call TRBJ2-2; no clear D gene. The CDR3 has 15 residues. Germline V gives CDR1 SGDLS, CDR2 YYNGEE. The DNA for the CDR3 is TGTGCCAGCAGCGAGTTCGAAGGCACGACCGGCGAGCTGTTTTTT. This codes for CASSEFEGTTGELFF.

This chain connects TRBV19 to TRBJ2-6; D call uncertain. The CDR3 contains 15 residues. CDR1 and CDR2 from the germline V gene are LNHDA and SQIVND (reference sequence). V was trimmed by 3 bases and J by 0 bases, leaving 6 bases between them. CDR3 sequence reads: CASSITVSGANVLTF. In nucleotides, the CDR3 is TGTGCCAGTAGTATTACCGTCTCTGGGGCCAACGTCCTGACTTTC.

The V call is TRBV7-6, the J call TRBJ2-7, with 8 positions matching TRBD2. Trimming removed 1 base from V and 7 bases from J; junction bases left unmatched: 6. The CDR3 is 14 residues long. Germline CDR1 is SGHVS and CDR2 is FNYEAQ. CDR3 nucleotides: TGTGCCAGCAGCTTAGTTTCTACGGGAGGGGAGCAGTACTTC. It specifies CASSLVSTGGEQYF.

The J gene is TRBJ2-1, the V gene TRBV1; the D call of TRBD2 is as the table states it, not checked on the DNA. TRBV1 is an annotated pseudogene. This CDR3 has 11 residues. CDR3 DNA: TGCACCAGGCCGGGGGTAAATGAGCAGTTCTTC. Its translation: CTRPGVNEQFF.

The CDR3: CASSTGTQPQHF. In DNA form, the CDR3 reads TGTGCCAGCAGCACCGGGACGCAGCCCCAGCATTTT. The chain carries TRBV6-5 and TRBJ1-5, with D possibly being TRBD1 (5 bases). The CDR3 runs 12 residues. Per the germline V gene, CDR1 is MNHEY and CDR2 is SVGAGI. V lost 6 bases to trimming and J lost 7 bases, with 10 bases between them.

J is TRBJ2-2 and V is TRBV7-8; 8 nucleotides line up with TRBD2. The CDR3 sequence is 16 residues long. Germline lookup yields CDR1 SGHVS and CDR2 FQNEAQ. The V gene end was trimmed by 5 bases and the J gene end by 5 bases; junction bases not matched to a gene: 10. The CDR3 sequence: CASSPRAGVETGELFF. The CDR3 DNA is TGTGCCAGCAGCCCCCGAGCGGGAGTGGAGACCGGGGAGCTGTTTTTT.

About this clone itself: Other DNA sequences in this specimen translate into the identical CDR3. The chain employs TRBV5-6 and TRBJ1-2; no firm D call. V lost 4 bases to trimming and J lost 5 bases, with 9 bases between them. The CDR3 has 12 residues. CDR1 is SGHDT and CDR2 is YYEEEE in the germline V gene. This CDR3 is CASSLPSYGYTF. Written as DNA, the CDR3 is TGTGCCAGCAGCCTCCCCAGTTATGGCTACACCTTC.

The chain recombines TRBV18 with TRBJ2-5, with D perhaps TRBD1 (6 bases). Germline CDR1 is KGHSH and CDR2 is LQKENI. V was pared by 3 bases and J by 2 bases, with 13 bases between. The CDR3 has 15 amino acids. CDR3 nucleotide sequence: TGTGCCAGCTCACCTAAACAGGGTTGGCAAGAGACCCAGTACTTC. This encodes CASSPKQGWQETQYF.